These 23 T cell receptor beta chains share one sample of origin, sequenced in a study of CXCR3-negative and CXCR3-positive naive CD8 T cells (dated by TCRdb to between 2018 and 2021). Sequencing relied on a NextSeq 550. The Human TCR Profiling Kit (MiLaboratory) was used to prepare UMI-labeled 5' RACE TRB cDNA libraries. TCRdb reprocessed the reads, and each CDR3 protein sequence is entered once, without DNA. This sample's table contains roughly 71,000 distinct CDR3 sequences. The top ten hold approximately 1.5% of the sample. What was sequenced was naive CXCR3- CD8+ T cells from blood. The cell subset or site label of this sample denotes: CD45RO-CCR7+CD27+CD95- naive CD8+ T cells lacking CXCR3 (TNR3-). The receptors were gathered from a human donor in good health. Some clones in this sample may be carry-over from other donors' samples.

V is TRBV12-3 or TRBV12-4 and J is TRBJ1-1; without DNA, the TCRdb call of TRBD1 cannot be checked. The CDR3 is 18 residues long. The CDR3 sequence is CASSLLILQVPSEAEAFF.

This chain uses TRBV29-1 with TRBJ1-1. CDR1 and CDR2 from the germline V gene are SQVTM and ANQGSEA. The CDR3 runs to 11 residues. The chain's CDR3 is CSVEGNTEAFF. The variable domain in full, with the rest retrieved from reference TRBV29-1 and TRBJ1-1, is SAVISQKPSRDICQRGTSLTIQCQVDSQVTMMFWYRQQPGQSLTLIATANQGSEATYESGFVIDKFPISRPNLTFSTLTVSNMSPEDSSIYLCSVEGNTEAFFGQGTRLTVV.

This clonotype is identified as medium-sized from frequency. The chain joins TRBV5-8 to TRBJ2-2; TCRdb returns TRBD1, unconfirmable since there is no DNA. The CDR3 is 13 residues long. Germline V lookup: CDR1 SGHTS, CDR2 YDEGEE. The chain's CDR3 is CASSDRGSGELFF. Full variable domain (rest looked up from reference TRBV5-8 and TRBJ2-2): EAGVTQSPTHLIKTRGQQATLRCSPISGHTSVYWYQQALGLGLQFLLWYDEGEERNRGNFPPRFSGRQFPNYSSELNVNALELEDSALYLCASSDRGSGELFFGEGSRLTVL.

The chain recombines TRBV7-9 with TRBJ2-2. The length of the CDR3 is 13 residues. Germline CDR1 reads SEHNR; CDR2 reads FQNEAQ (reference sequence). The CDR3 here is CASSFAGPGELFF. The full variable domain, with the rest looked up from reference TRBV7-9 and TRBJ2-2, is DTGVSQNPRHKITKRGQNVTFRCDPISEHNRLYWYRQTLGQGPEFLTYFQNEAQLEKSRLLSDRFSAERPKGSFSTLEIQRTEQGDSAMYLCASSFAGPGELFFGEGSRLTVL.

The chain couples TRBV7-3 to TRBJ1-6; TCRdb gives TRBD1 as the D gene, but with no DNA this cannot be confirmed. The CDR3 runs to 17 residues. Germline V gene data show CDR1 as SGHTA and CDR2 as FQGTGA. The chain's CDR3 is CASSSTRSGRGNSPLHF.

The J gene is TRBJ1-1, the V gene TRBV4-1; TCRdb calls TRBD1, which cannot be checked without DNA. Germline V CDR1 and CDR2: MGHRA, YSYEKL. The CDR3 runs 15 residues. CDR3 loop: CASSQLTGGGTEAFF.

The V gene is TRBV7-9, the J gene TRBJ1-4; the TCRdb D gene call, TRBD1, has no DNA to confirm it. In germline, CDR1 is SEHNR, CDR2 FQNEAQ (reference sequence). CDR3 length: 16 amino acids. The CDR3 spells CASSFGTGRTNEKLFF. The whole variable domain, filled in from reference TRBV7-9 and TRBJ1-4, reads DTGVSQNPRHKITKRGQNVTFRCDPISEHNRLYWYRQTLGQGPEFLTYFQNEAQLEKSRLLSDRFSAERPKGSFSTLEIQRTEQGDSAMYLCASSFGTGRTNEKLFFGSGTQLSVL.

CDR3 sequence: CASSFRAGSNQPQHF. This chain uses TRBV12-3 or TRBV12-4 with TRBJ1-5. There are 15 residues in the CDR3.

The chain has TRBV6-2 or TRBV6-3 and TRBJ2-5; TCRdb's D call, TRBD1, is unchecked because there is no DNA. The CDR3 length is 16 residues. Germline V gene lookup returns CDR1 MNHEY and CDR2 SVGEGT. This CDR3 is CASSYESGLGVETQYF.

The CDR3 protein is CASSPRGGAPYEQFF. This rearrangement joins TRBV11-3 to TRBJ2-1; TCRdb's D call, TRBD1, is unchecked because there is no DNA. This CDR3 is built from 15 residues. From germline, CDR1 is SGHNT and CDR2 YENEEA.

CDR3 residues: CSARELIETQYF. J is TRBJ2-5 and V is TRBV29-1. The CDR3 loop spans 12 amino acids. Germline assignment: CDR1 SQVTM and CDR2 ANQGSEA.

The chain uses TRBV29-1 and TRBJ1-2; the TCRdb D gene call, TRBD1, has no DNA to confirm it. CDR1 and CDR2 (germline): SQVTM, ANQGSEA. The CDR3 spans 13 residues. CDR3 region: CSILTGDSYGYTF.

The chain joins TRBV7-6 to TRBJ1-1; TCRdb indicates TRBD1, and absent DNA this call remains unverified. This CDR3 has 16 residues. Per germline, CDR1 SGHVS and CDR2 FNYEAQ. The CDR3 loop reads CASSQGQGLLNTEAFF.

The rearrangement joins TRBV12-3 or TRBV12-4 to TRBJ2-3; TCRdb designates TRBD1, a call that cannot be tested without DNA. The CDR3 sequence is 14 residues long. The CDR3 here is CASRTGPTTDTQYF.

The CDR3 is CASSLRQYNEQFF. This sequence joins TRBV5-1 and TRBJ2-1; TCRdb outputs TRBD1, but without DNA this stays unchecked. The CDR3 has 13 residues. Germline CDR1 is SGHRS and CDR2 is YFSETQ.

This chain links TRBV7-8 with TRBJ2-7. Germline V gene lookup returns CDR1 SGHVS and CDR2 FQNEAQ. This CDR3 is built from 14 residues. The CDR3 loop is CASSLRGNSYEQYF.

The gene calls are TRBV5-1 and TRBJ2-1; TCRdb indicates TRBD2, and absent DNA this call remains unverified. CDR1 SGHRS and CDR2 YFSETQ come from the germline V gene. This CDR3 contains 15 residues. CDR3 loop: CASSLGVAGYNEQFF.

V usage is TRBV20-1 and J usage is TRBJ1-5; TCRdb's D call, TRBD1, is unchecked because there is no DNA. The germline V gene encodes CDR1 DFQATT and CDR2 SNEGSKA (reference sequence). This CDR3 is built from 14 residues. This chain's CDR3 is CSDISGQCNQPQHF.

The rearrangement links TRBV10-3 to TRBJ2-1; there is no DNA to check the TCRdb D call of TRBD2. The germline CDR1 and CDR2 sequences are ENHRY and SYGVKD. The CDR3 spans 17 residues. The CDR3 loop reads CAISEWSLAGAHNEQFF.

The rearrangement links TRBV5-1 to TRBJ1-2; TCRdb outputs TRBD1, but without DNA this stays unchecked. The CDR3 extends over 16 amino acids. The germline V gene encodes CDR1 SGHRS and CDR2 YFSETQ. Here the CDR3 reads CASSLARTDVLYGYTF.

This sequence joins TRBV15 and TRBJ2-3; there is no DNA to check the TCRdb D call of TRBD2. Germline V lookup: CDR1 LNHNV, CDR2 YYDKDF (reference sequence). The length of the CDR3 is 15 residues. The chain's CDR3 is CATSSLSGGLDTQYF.

This CDR3 reads CAIRETSRASYEQYF. The gene calls are TRBV10-3 and TRBJ2-7; the D call from TCRdb, TRBD2, cannot be confirmed without DNA. Looked up from germline, CDR1 is ENHRY and CDR2 is SYGVKD. This CDR3 is built from 15 residues.

The chain combines TRBV12-3 or TRBV12-4 with TRBJ2-3; with no DNA, the TCRdb D assignment of TRBD1 cannot be verified. This CDR3 is built from 14 residues. CDR3 in amino acids: CATSLWGSEDTQYF.